Listed here are 15 T cell receptor beta chains from one sample, sequenced in a study of long-term antiretroviral therapy in people with HIV. The assay, immunoSEQ v3.0, was run at survey level. Method: immunoSEQ multiplex PCR; TCRdb's copy keeps in-frame clones and lacks some. The sample yields 42,000 or so clones, more than 80% seen once. Sequencing used unsorted PBMCs, obtained 3.1 years after starting antiretroviral therapy. The receptors originated from a woman in her forties or fifties with HIV.

DNA for the CDR3: TGTGCCAGCAGTAACTCTCGGGGTTCTAGGGGCTACACCTTC. This encodes CASSNSRGSRGYTF. The chain has TRBV25-1 and TRBJ1-2; D is undetermined. Per the germline V gene, CDR1 is MGHDK and CDR2 is SYGVNS. With 5 bases removed from V and 8 bases from J, the gap between germline ends came to 18 bases. The CDR3 extends over 14 amino acids.

The chain couples TRBV6-6 to TRBJ1-5, with D hard to call. This CDR3 comprises 15 residues. The germline CDR1 and CDR2 sequences are MNHNY and SVGAGI (reference sequence). Trimming removed 7 bases at V and 0 bases at J, with 13 bases between. The CDR3 protein is CASIRAYGSNQPQHF. The CDR3 DNA reads TGTGCCAGCATTCGAGCTTATGGTAGCAATCAGCCCCAGCATTTT.

CDR3 region: CASSLSYSNQPQHF. The DNA for the CDR3 is TGTGCCAGCAGTTTATCGTACAGCAATCAGCCCCAGCATTTT. The J gene is TRBJ1-5, the V gene TRBV27; no clear D. There are 14 residues in the CDR3. The V end was cut by 0 bases, the J end by 1 base, with 4 bases between. CDR1 and CDR2 (germline): MNHEY, SMNVEV (reference sequence).

J is TRBJ1-1 and V is TRBV2; D perhaps matches TRBD1 (6 bases). The germline V gene encodes CDR1 SNHLY and CDR2 FYNNEI. Trimming removed 4 bases at V and 8 bases at J, with 17 bases between. There are 14 residues in the CDR3. CDR3 loop: CASSGEQGFLEAFF. In DNA form, the CDR3 reads TGTGCCAGCAGTGGGGAACAGGGATTTTTAGAAGCTTTCTTT.

The chain couples TRBV9 to TRBJ1-3; D might be TRBD1 (5 bases). The V end lost 4 bases, the J end lost 0 bases, and 11 bases lay between the germline ends. CDR3 size: 15 residues. Germline V gives CDR1 SGDLS, CDR2 YYNGEE. The CDR3 DNA is TGTGCCAGCAGCCCCCGGGGGAGCTCTGGAAACACCATATATTTT. Encoded protein: CASSPRGSSGNTIYF.

The chain is built from TRBV27 and TRBJ1-4, with D unresolved. Germline loops: CDR1 MNHEY, CDR2 SMNVEV (reference sequence). There are 16 residues in the CDR3. Trimming pared 5 bases from V and 0 bases from J, leaving 13 bases between. This CDR3 reads CASSPRHLATNEKLFF. CDR3 bases: TGTGCCAGCAGTCCCAGACACCTTGCAACTAATGAAAAACTGTTTTTT.

This sequence joins TRBV5-5 and TRBJ2-1; 10 bases are shared with TRBD2. J gave up 0 bases and V 5 bases, and 8 bases lay outside the gene matches. This CDR3 contains 17 residues. The germline V gene encodes CDR1 SGHKS and CDR2 YYEKEE (reference sequence). CDR3 sequence reads: CASRSSLAGASYNEQFF. CDR3 sequence (DNA): TGTGCCAGCAGGTCCTCCCTAGCGGGGGCCTCCTACAATGAGCAGTTCTTC.

CDR3 region: CASSPGQGGVVETQYF. The CDR3 DNA reads TGTGCCAGCAGCCCTGGGCAGGGTGGGGTGGTAGAGACCCAGTACTTC. The chain couples TRBV11-2 to TRBJ2-5; D may be TRBD1 (5 bases). Trimming pared 5 bases from V and 4 bases from J, leaving 20 bases between. The CDR3 spans 16 residues. The germline V gene encodes CDR1 SGHAT and CDR2 FQNNGV.

The chain links TRBV5-1 to TRBJ2-5; perhaps TRBD1 as D (5 bases). Germline V gene data show CDR1 as SGHRS and CDR2 as YFSETQ. V shed 5 bases and J shed 0 bases, with 8 bases lying between them. The CDR3 contains 13 residues. Written as DNA, the CDR3 is TGCGCCAGCAGGAACAGGAACCAAGAGACCCAGTACTTC. This translates into CASRNRNQETQYF.

To note about this clone: Germline is not matched at one junction end, which may reflect a read error. The chain combines TRBV7-7 with TRBJ1-1, with TRBD1 as a possible D gene (6 bases). Germline V gives CDR1 SSHAT, CDR2 FNYEAQ (reference sequence). The CDR3 spans 15 residues. CDR3 residues: CASSPPGHLNTEAFF. The DNA for the CDR3 is TGTGCTAGCAGCCCTCCGGGACACCTGAACACTGAAGCTTTCTTT.

The V call is TRBV2, the J call TRBJ1-2; no clear D gene. Trimming removed 1 base at V and 5 bases at J, with 11 bases between. Germline V CDR1 and CDR2: SNHLY, FYNNEI. The CDR3 spans 14 residues. CDR3: CASSEEAGVYGYTF. As DNA, the CDR3 is TGTGCCAGCAGTGAAGAGGCAGGCGTGTATGGCTACACCTTC.

This clone came up once. The chain employs TRBV2 and TRBJ2-2; D not certain. The V end lost 2 bases, the J end lost 0 bases, and 10 bases lay between the germline ends. Germline CDR1 SNHLY, CDR2 FYNNEI. CDR3 length: 16 residues. The CDR3 region is CASSETAGSNTGELFF. CDR3 coding DNA: TGTGCCAGCAGTGAAACGGCAGGCTCGAACACCGGGGAGCTGTTTTTT.

V is TRBV7-9 and J is TRBJ1-1; 12 bases match TRBD1. CDR3 length: 16 amino acids. V shed 5 bases and J 0 bases; nucleotides not matched to a gene: 4. Per the germline V gene, CDR1 is SEHNR and CDR2 is FQNEAQ (reference sequence). CDR3 region: CASSPRDRGLNTEAFF. In nucleotides, the CDR3 is TGTGCCAGCAGCCCCCGGGACAGGGGGCTGAACACTGAAGCTTTCTTT. The complete variable domain, with remaining parts taken from reference TRBV7-9 and TRBJ1-1, reads DTGVSQNPRHKITKRGQNVTFRCDPISEHNRLYWYRQTLGQGPEFLTYFQNEAQLEKSRLLSDRFSAERPKGSFSTLEIQRTEQGDSAMYLCASSPRDRGLNTEAFFGQGTRLTVV.

The chain joins TRBV30 to TRBJ2-7; D is unresolved. This CDR3 has 11 amino acids. Trimming took 3 bases from V and 5 from J, leaving 8 bases between them. Germline V gene sequence: CDR1 GTSNPN, CDR2 SVGIG (reference sequence). The CDR3 nucleotides are TGTGCCTGGAGGGGGTTTGACGAGCAGTACTTC. Amino acids: CAWRGFDEQYF.

With regard to this clone: A read error may account for a junction end that differs from germline. This chain joins TRBV7-7 and TRBJ1-3, with D unresolved. Germline loops: CDR1 SSHAT, CDR2 FNYEAQ (reference sequence). This CDR3 has 14 amino acids. The CDR3 here is CASSPLVSGNTIYF. The CDR3 DNA is TGTGCTAGCAGCCCGCTCGTAAGTGGAAACACCATATATTTT.